A single sample gave rise to the 24 T cell receptor beta chains below, sequenced in a study of cytomegalovirus exposure and HLA in healthy donors. With 60 Vbeta and 13 Jbeta primers, the PCR was carried out. The assay was immunoSEQ multiplex PCR, and TCRdb's table has in-frame clones only and misses some. The table lists 160,000 or so clones, around three quarters of them singletons. The sample consisted of PBMCs. These receptors were obtained from a woman in her 40s in good health and CMV-seronegative.

The rearrangement joins TRBV19 to TRBJ1-3; no reliable D call. The V gene lost 3 bases and the J gene lost 0 bases, with 9 bases spanning the gap. Germline CDR1 and CDR2: LNHDA and SQIVND (reference sequence). The CDR3 has 15 residues. The CDR3 coding sequence is TGTGCCAGTAGTATCTCGCGGTTCTCTGGAAACACCATATATTTT. It codes for CASSISRFSGNTIYF.

With respect to this clone: Other DNA sequences in the same sample also yield this CDR3. The V call is TRBV10-3, the J call TRBJ1-2; perhaps TRBD1 as D (5 bases). V was trimmed by 0 bases and J by 3 bases, leaving 8 bases between them. There are 14 residues in the CDR3. Germline loops: CDR1 ENHRY, CDR2 SYGVKD. Here the CDR3 reads CAISESAGDYGYTF. In DNA form, the CDR3 reads TGTGCCATCAGTGAGTCAGCGGGGGACTATGGCTACACCTTC.

The chain links TRBV7-9 to TRBJ2-1; D might be TRBD2 (6 bases). CDR1 SEHNR and CDR2 FQNEAQ come from the germline V gene (reference sequence). Between the trimmed V and J ends, which lost 2 bases and 7 bases, there was a span of 24 bases. The CDR3 loop spans 18 amino acids. CDR3: CASSLIVVGGEVRNEQFF. CDR3 DNA: TGTGCCAGCAGCTTAATTGTGGTCGGGGGTGAAGTCAGGAATGAGCAGTTCTTC.

The chain joins TRBV5-6 to TRBJ1-2; D uncertain. CDR1 SGHDT and CDR2 YYEEEE come from the germline V gene. The CDR3 spans 12 residues. The germline V and J ends were trimmed by 0 bases and 13 bases, with 13 bases remaining between them. CDR3 nucleotide sequence: TGTGCCAGCAGCTTGGACGCAATCACGGTCACCTTC. This codes for CASSLDAITVTF.

The gene calls are TRBV6-5 and TRBJ1-5, with TRBD1 identical over 10 bases. This CDR3 comprises 14 residues. Germline V lookup: CDR1 MNHEY, CDR2 SVGAGI. V dropped 6 bases and J dropped 7; count of bases not matched to a gene: 6. The CDR3 region is CASRPRQGAQPQHF. The CDR3 DNA sequence: TGTGCCAGCAGACCCCGACAGGGGGCACAGCCCCAGCATTTT.

J is TRBJ1-2 and V is TRBV7-9, with D unresolved. The germline V and J ends were trimmed by 4 bases and 5 bases, with 14 bases remaining between them. The length of the CDR3 is 14 residues. Germline CDR1 and CDR2: SEHNR and FQNEAQ (reference sequence). This CDR3 is CASSSSAGDYGYTF. The CDR3 DNA reads TGTGCCAGCAGCTCGTCGGCCGGAGATTATGGCTACACCTTC.

The chain couples TRBV10-2 to TRBJ2-7; maybe TRBD1 (6 bases). This CDR3 is 13 amino acids long. The V end was cut by 7 bases, the J end by 1 base, with 11 bases between. Germline V gene sequence: CDR1 WSHSY, CDR2 SAAADI. This CDR3 reads CASKGDGSYEQYF. CDR3 sequence (DNA): TGCGCCAGCAAGGGGGACGGGTCCTACGAGCAGTACTTC.

The chain has TRBV5-8 and TRBJ1-1; D gene ambiguous. The length of the CDR3 is 13 residues. V gave up 1 base and J gave up 3 bases, with 7 bases separating them. The V gene's germline CDR1 is SGHTS and CDR2 YDEGEE. This chain's CDR3 is CASSLYPDTEAFF. For the CDR3, the DNA is TGTGCCAGCAGCTTGTATCCTGACACTGAAGCTTTCTTT.

This sequence joins TRBV2 and TRBJ2-5; 9 bases match TRBD1. V shed 11 bases, J shed 5 bases, and the junction held 6 bases outside the gene matches. This CDR3 contains 12 residues. CDR1 and CDR2 from the germline V gene are SNHLY and FYNNEI. The CDR3 reads CARRQGGETQYF. CDR3 DNA: TGTGCCCGGCGACAGGGGGGGGAGACCCAGTACTTC.

This clone occurred a few times. CDR3 region: CASSLFRIVDTYEQYF. CDR3 DNA: TGCGCCAGCAGCTTGTTCCGAATAGTAGATACCTACGAGCAGTACTTC. The V and J genes are TRBV5-1 and TRBJ2-7; D unresolved. Trimming removed 1 base from V and 2 bases from J, with 16 bases in between. The CDR3 extends over 16 amino acids. From germline, CDR1 is SGHRS and CDR2 YFSETQ.

V and J are TRBV9 and TRBJ2-3, with 7 bases aligning to TRBD1. This CDR3 region has 16 residues. The junction had 9 bases not matched to a gene; V was cut back by 0 bases and J by 5 bases. Germline-derived CDR1 and CDR2 are SGDLS and YYNGEE. This CDR3 is CASSVVRDSWEDTQYF. The CDR3 DNA reads as TGTGCCAGCAGCGTAGTCCGGGACAGTTGGGAAGATACGCAGTATTTT.

V usage is TRBV27 and J usage is TRBJ2-6; 8 bases agree with TRBD1. The CDR3 is 17 residues long. V lost 5 bases to trimming and J lost 4 bases; unmatched junction nucleotides: 10. CDR1 MNHEY and CDR2 SMNVEV come from the germline V gene (reference sequence). CDR3 region: CASSPRQGKPGANVLTF. DNA of the CDR3: TGTGCCAGCAGTCCTCGACAGGGGAAGCCCGGGGCCAACGTCCTGACTTTC.

The chain joins TRBV15 to TRBJ1-4; D might be TRBD1 (6 bases). Trimming took 0 bases from V and 9 from J, leaving 11 bases between them. The CDR3 has 14 amino acids. The V gene's germline CDR1 is LNHNV and CDR2 YYDKDF (reference sequence). CDR3: CATSRERTAQKLFF. CDR3 coding DNA: TGTGCCACCAGCAGAGAAAGGACAGCGCAAAAACTGTTTTTT.

The V and J genes are TRBV9 and TRBJ2-1; 15 bases match TRBD2. This CDR3 contains 18 residues. The trim removed 3 bases at V and 2 bases at J, leaving 6 bases unmatched. Germline CDR1 is SGDLS and CDR2 is YYNGEE. Written as DNA, the CDR3 is TGTGCCAGCAGCGCGGGACTAGCGGGAGGCCCCCCCTACAATGAGCAGTTCTTC. Residues: CASSAGLAGGPPYNEQFF.

The chain carries TRBV7-8 and TRBJ2-3; D is uncertain. Trimming cost V 2 bases and J 3 bases, with 6 bases left between them. Germline CDR1 and CDR2: SGHVS and FQNEAQ. The length of the CDR3 is 13 residues. CDR3 loop: CASSLSATDTQYF. In DNA, the CDR3 is TGTGCCAGCAGCTTAAGCGCGACAGATACGCAGTATTTT.

The J gene is TRBJ1-3, the V gene TRBV28; D may be TRBD1 (6 bases). V was pared by 6 bases and J by 0 bases, with 9 bases between. The CDR3 loop spans 14 amino acids. Germline values: CDR1 MDHEN, CDR2 SYDVKM. The CDR3 nucleotides read TGTGCCAGCAGGGACAGTTTCTCTGGAAACACCATATATTTT. Translation gives CASRDSFSGNTIYF.

This clone has more than one count but fewer than ten. The V gene is TRBV5-1, the J gene TRBJ2-2; the D gene is possibly TRBD1 (5 bases). Germline CDR1 reads SGHRS; CDR2 reads YFSETQ. CDR3 size: 14 residues. The germline V and J ends were trimmed by 2 bases and 6 bases, with 11 bases remaining between them. The CDR3 DNA reads TGCGCCAGCAGCTTCCAAGGGGTACCCGGGGAGCTGTTTTTT. Protein product: CASSFQGVPGELFF.

The chain links TRBV6-5 to TRBJ2-7, with 14 bases fitting TRBD2. Losses at the gene ends were 8 bases for V and 6 bases for J; bases not matched to a gene: 6. The V gene's germline CDR1 is MNHEY and CDR2 SVGAGI. The CDR3 runs 14 residues. DNA of the CDR3: TGTGCCAGCTCTATCGGGACTAGCGGGAGCGAGCAGTACTTC. Translated: CASSIGTSGSEQYF.

The CDR3 nucleotides read TGTGCCAGCAAGAACGGGAGAGGTGGAGATACGCAGTATTTT. This encodes CASKNGRGGDTQYF. This chain links TRBV27 with TRBJ2-3, with D perhaps matching TRBD2 (6 bases). The CDR3 spans 14 residues. Deletions cut 7 bases from V and 5 bases from J, with 16 bases between. CDR1 MNHEY and CDR2 SMNVEV come from the germline V gene (reference sequence).

The rearrangement links TRBV18 to TRBJ2-7, with a weak D call TRBD2 (5 bases). The germline CDR1 and CDR2 sequences are KGHSH and LQKENI. V was pared by 2 bases and J by 3 bases, with 8 bases between. The CDR3 is 13 residues long. The CDR3 protein is CASSPEGYYEQYF. The CDR3 DNA sequence: TGTGCCAGCTCACCAGAGGGATACTACGAGCAGTACTTC. The whole variable domain, remainder taken from reference TRBV18 and TRBJ2-7, is NAGVMQNPRHLVRRRGQEARLRCSPMKGHSHVYWYRQLPEEGLKFMVYLQKENIIDESGMPKERFSAEFPKEGPSILRIQQVVRGDSAAYFCASSPEGYYEQYFGPGTRLTVT.

The count of this clone is one. The chain links TRBV19 to TRBJ1-3; D unresolved. The CDR3 length is 14 residues. V lost 10 bases, J lost 7 bases, and 20 bases lay in between. Germline V gives CDR1 LNHDA, CDR2 SQIVND (reference sequence). The CDR3 here is CATLGRPNTNTIYF. In DNA form, the CDR3 reads TGTGCCACCCTAGGCCGACCCAATACGAACACCATATATTTT.

Concerning this clone itself: At one of its ends the junction is not consistent with the germline gene, which may arise from a read error. CDR3 DNA: TGTGCCTGGAGTGTACAGGGCTTAAATGGAAAACTGTTTTTT. Amino acid sequence: CAWSVQGLNGKLFF. The chain links TRBV30 to TRBJ1-4; D is possibly TRBD1 (6 bases). The CDR3 runs to 14 residues. The V gene's germline CDR1 is GTSNPN and CDR2 SVGIG (reference sequence).

This rearrangement joins TRBV11-3 to TRBJ2-1; 12 bases are a match to TRBD2. V was pared by 8 bases and J by 3 bases, with 2 bases of the junction left unmatched. This CDR3 comprises 14 residues. From germline, CDR1 is SGHNT and CDR2 YENEEA. The CDR3 DNA reads as TGTGCCAGCTCGGGACTAGCGGGCTACAATGAGCAGTTCTTC. This encodes CASSGLAGYNEQFF.

In this sample, this clone turned up a few times. The chain employs TRBV18 and TRBJ1-2; 9 positions match TRBD1. Germline CDR1 reads KGHSH; CDR2 reads LQKENI. V dropped 3 bases and J dropped 8; count of bases not matched to a gene: 4. The CDR3 totals 13 residues. The CDR3 spells CASSPGQGYGYTF. The CDR3 region has the DNA TGTGCCAGCTCACCTGGACAGGGGTACGGCTACACCTTC.